This TCR beta chain stems from a study of T cells in Graves' hyperthyroidism and ophthalmopathy. There were TCR beta CDR3 regions amplified from RNA transcripts. HTBI primers were used for first-round RT-PCR of the TCR CDR3. TCRdb ran MiXCR on the multiplex PCR reads and lists one entry per CDR3 protein. The profile shows approximately 480,000 distinct CDR3 sequences, 20% to 25% of them singletons. Study results and caveats: Ophthalmopathy, which appeared later, was predicted by the model a median about 6 months before onset.

Trimming at V came to 2 bases and at J to 3 bases, leaving 7 bases not matched to a gene. CDR1 is SQVTM and CDR2 is ANQGSEA in the germline V gene. The CDR3 consists of 14 residues. This clonotype appeared many times. Its target is unknown. The study enrolled patients aged 18 to 65 with newly diagnosed hyperthyroidism of under 2 months' duration. It was uncontrolled infection, other autoimmune disease, pregnancy or lactation that excluded patients. The PBMCs were sourced from fresh peripheral blood (around 9.9 ml). Material for sequencing was blood. V gene TRBV29-1 combines with J gene TRBJ2-7, with TRBD1 matching over 7 bases. This TCR was sampled from a man aged 18 to 30 with Graves' hyperthyroidism. In DNA, the CDR3 is TGCAGCGTTGAATATGTGGGACAGAGCTACGAGCAGTACTTC. This codes for CSVEYVGQSYEQYF.